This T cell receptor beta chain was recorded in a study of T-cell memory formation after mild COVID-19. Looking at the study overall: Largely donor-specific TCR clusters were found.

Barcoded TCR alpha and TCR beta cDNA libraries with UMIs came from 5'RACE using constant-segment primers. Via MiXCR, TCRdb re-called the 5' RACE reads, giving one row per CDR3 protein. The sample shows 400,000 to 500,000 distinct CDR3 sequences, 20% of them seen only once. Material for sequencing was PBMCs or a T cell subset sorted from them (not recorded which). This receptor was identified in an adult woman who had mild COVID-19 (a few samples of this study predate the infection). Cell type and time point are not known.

Here the CDR3 reads CASSFEGLGIEAFF. CDR3 sequence (DNA): TGTGCCAGCAGTTTCGAGGGACTAGGGATTGAAGCTTTCTTT. This rearrangement joins TRBV12-3 or TRBV12-4 to TRBJ1-1, with a tentative D call TRBD1 (5 bases). The CDR3 is made up of 14 amino acids. V was pared by 3 bases and J by 7 bases, with 15 bases between.